The rows below give T cell receptor beta chains drawn from one sample of a study of OX40 agonist ivuxolimab in advanced cancers. The data were produced by immunoSEQ multiplex PCR, yet TCRdb's version contains in-frame clones alone and is incomplete. The data contain 65,000 to 70,000 clones, about nine tenths of them singletons. Here the sequenced sample was CD4+ or CD8+ T cells sorted from blood, taken in a trial of the OX40 agonist ivuxolimab. The receptors were gathered from an adult with an advanced solid tumor such as melanoma, head and neck, liver or kidney cancer. Each CDR3 is given with its conserved first and last residue. The D gene is left open where the match is weak. Size is omitted from some rows. Given values are once, few, many or a class for expanded clones.

NA,NA,TRBJ2-5,TRBV25-1,TGTGCCAGCAGTGAATATCTCGGGGGTCAAGAGACCCAGTACTTC,CASSEYLGGQETQYF
NA,NA,TRBJ1-5,TRBV19,TGTGCCAGTAAAAGTCTCTCCGCGGGCAATCAGCCCCAGCATTTT,CASKSLSAGNQPQHF
NA,NA,TRBJ2-7,TRBV28,TGTGCCAGCAGTTTATACAGGATAGCCTACGAGCAGTACTTC,CASSLYRIAYEQYF
NA,NA,TRBJ2-5,TRBV7-9,TGTGCCAGCAGCTTTTCGGTAGAGACCCAGTACTTC,CASSFSVETQYF
NA,few,TRBJ2-7,TRBV9,TGTGCCAGCAGCGTCAACAGTAACTCCTACGAGCAGTACTTC,CASSVNSNSYEQYF
TRBD1,NA,TRBJ1-5,TRBV19,TGTGCCAGTAGTATTTGGGTGGGACAGGGAAGCAATCAGCCCCAGCATTTT,CASSIWVGQGSNQPQHF
TRBD1,NA,TRBJ1-3,TRBV29-1,TGCAGCGTTGCCCACCGCACGGACAGGAGCTCTGGAAACACCATATATTTT,CSVAHRTDRSSGNTIYF
TRBD2,NA,TRBJ2-7,TRBV11-2,TGTGCCAGCAGCTTAGATCTGCTAGCGGGGAGCTCCTACGAGCAGTACTTC,CASSLDLLAGSSYEQYF
NA,NA,TRBJ1-1,TRBV28,TGTGCCAGCACCAGGGTTAATATGAACACTGAAGCTTTCTTT,CASTRVNMNTEAFF
NA,medium-sized,TRBJ1-5,TRBV7-3,TGTGCCAGCAGCCAGGATGGGGGGCGTTCGCCCCAGCATTTT,CASSQDGGRSPQHF
NA,NA,TRBJ1-5,TRBV6-1,TGTGCCAGCAGTGAAAGATGGTTAAGGCATGGCAATCAGCCCCAGCATTTT,CASSERWLRHGNQPQHF
TRBD2,few,TRBJ2-6,TRBV9,TGTGCCAGCAGCACGCCTGGACTAGCGGGAGTAGCTGGGGCCAACGTCCTGACTTTC,CASSTPGLAGVAGANVLTF
TRBD1,NA,TRBJ1-5,TRBV5-8,TGTGCCAGCAACGCGGGACAGGGACGGAGTCAGCCCCAGCATTTT,CASNAGQGRSQPQHF
TRBD2,NA,TRBJ2-1,TRBV19,TGTGCCAGTAGTACCAGGGGACTAGCGGGGGCCAGCTCCTACAATGAGCAGTTCTTC,CASSTRGLAGASSYNEQFF
NA,NA,TRBJ2-7,TRBV5-5,TGTGCCAGCAGAGGTATAGGGGGTACGGGGTCCTACGAGCAGTACTTC,CASRGIGGTGSYEQYF
TRBD2,NA,TRBJ2-1,TRBV7-7,TGTGCTAGCAGCTTATATTTTCCGGGACTAGCGGGAGGGCCGGTTGAGCAGTTCTTC,CASSLYFPGLAGGPVEQFF
NA,NA,TRBJ1-1,TRBV7-2,TGTGCCAGCAGCACCCGACAGAACACTGAAGCTTTCTTT,CASSTRQNTEAFF
NA,NA,TRBJ2-1,TRBV5-1,TGCGCCAGCAGCTTGGCCAGAGATGAGCAGTTCTTC,CASSLARDEQFF
NA,once,TRBJ1-5,TRBV7-8,TGTGCCAGCAGCTTGGAAAGGAACAATCAGCCCCAGCATTTT,CASSLERNNQPQHF
NA,NA,TRBJ2-7,TRBV6-1,TGTGCCAGCAGTCGCACCGTTGCCTACGAGCAGTACTTC,CASSRTVAYEQYF
TRBD1,NA,TRBJ1-5,TRBV2,TGTGCCAGCAGTGAAGAAGCTGGCAGGGGGGATTATAGCAATCAGCCCCAGCATTTT,CASSEEAGRGDYSNQPQHF
NA,NA,TRBJ1-1,TRBV19,TGTGCCAGTAGTATCGAGACTACGAACACTGAAGCTTTCTTT,CASSIETTNTEAFF
NA,NA,TRBJ2-2,TRBV6-1,TGTGCCAGCAGAGACGGGAGAGGGAACACCGGGGAGCTGTTTTTT,CASRDGRGNTGELFF
TRBD1,NA,TRBJ2-2,TRBV27,TGTGCCAGCAGTAGAGACAGGGTCGGATACACCGGGGAGCTGTTTTTT,CASSRDRVGYTGELFF
TRBD2,NA,TRBJ2-7,TRBV10-3,TGTGCCATCCGGAGGGCGGGAGGCGACGAGCAGTACTTC,CAIRRAGGDEQYF
TRBD1,once,TRBJ2-7,TRBV13,TGTGCCAGCAGCTCTGACCGGGACAGAGCCTACGAGCAGTACTTC,CASSSDRDRAYEQYF
NA,NA,TRBJ2-1,TRBV5-1,TGCGCCAGCAGGGACTCCCCAAATGCGGACAATGAGCAGTTCTTC,CASRDSPNADNEQFF
NA,NA,TRBJ1-5,TRBV5-5,TGTGCCAGCAGCTTGGACGGGTCCCACAATAGAGCCCAGCATTTT,CASSLDGSHNRAQHF
NA,NA,TRBJ2-5,TRBV27,TGTGCCAGCACTACGGTTGGGGAGACCCAGTACTTC,CASTTVGETQYF
NA,NA,TRBJ2-7,TRBV12-2,TGTGCAAGTCGCTATCCCCGGGGGGGTTACGAGCAGTACTTC,CASRYPRGGYEQYF
TRBD2,few,TRBJ2-1,TRBV5-1,TGCGCCAGCAGCGCAAGACTAGCGGGAGGGCGGGTCCGGGATAATGAGCAGTTCTTC,CASSARLAGGRVRDNEQFF
TRBD2,NA,TRBJ2-1,TRBV19,TGTGCCAGTAGTATTCTCGGACTAGCGGGATTTGGATCCCACAATGAGCAGTTCTTC,CASSILGLAGFGSHNEQFF
NA,once,TRBJ1-6,TRBV30,TGTGCCTGGAGGATCCCGGGCTCCTATAATTCACCCCTCCACTTT,CAWRIPGSYNSPLHF
NA,NA,TRBJ2-1,TRBV19,TGTGCCAGTAGTGTGGGGGGCGGTGAGCAGTTCTTC,CASSVGGGEQFF
NA,NA,TRBJ2-1,TRBV5-1,TGCGCCAGCAGCTTGGGACTAGGCGCTGAGCAGTTCTTC,CASSLGLGAEQFF
TRBD1,few,TRBJ1-5,TRBV5-6,TGTGCCAGCAGCTTGGCAGGGGGCCCTTGGCAGCCCCAGCATTTT,CASSLAGGPWQPQHF
NA,NA,TRBJ1-5,TRBV9,TGTGCCAGCAGCCAAACAGGAAACGACAATCAGCCCCAGCATTTT,CASSQTGNDNQPQHF
NA,NA,TRBJ1-4,TRBV18,TGTGCCAGCTCGGTGGGGTCAGGACTCGAAAAACTGTTTTTT,CASSVGSGLEKLFF
NA,NA,TRBJ2-3,TRBV7-9,TGTGCCAGCAGCTACGCCGGTCGGGGCCAAGCAGATACGCAGTATTTT,CASSYAGRGQADTQYF
NA,NA,TRBJ2-3,TRBV7-9,TGTGCCAGCAGCCCCACAGATACGCAGTATTTT,CASSPTDTQYF
NA,few,TRBJ1-5,TRBV7-8,TGTGCCAGCAGCCTCACGATCTACAGGGTCGGGAATCAGCCCCAGCATTTT,CASSLTIYRVGNQPQHF
NA,NA,TRBJ2-3,TRBV7-3,TGTGCCAGCAGAAAAAACCCGGGAGGCACAGATACGCAGTATTTT,CASRKNPGGTDTQYF
TRBD1,NA,TRBJ2-7,TRBV7-9,TGTGCCAGCAGCTTTGACAGGGACTCCTACGAGCAGTACTTC,CASSFDRDSYEQYF
TRBD1,NA,TRBJ1-5,TRBV10-3,TGTGCCATCAGGGGACAGGGTATCAATCAGCCCCAGCATTTT,CAIRGQGINQPQHF
TRBD2,medium-sized,TRBJ2-2,TRBV7-9,TGTGCCAGCAGCACTCTAGCGGTTTACACCGGGGAGCTGTTTTTT,CASSTLAVYTGELFF
TRBD1,NA,TRBJ1-6,TRBV14,TGTGCCAGCAGCCGCGGACAGGACTATTCACCCCTCCACTTT,CASSRGQDYSPLHF
TRBD1,NA,TRBJ1-5,TRBV11-2,TGTGCCAGCAGCAAAAGACAGGGGAGCAATCAGCCCCAGCATTTT,CASSKRQGSNQPQHF
TRBD1,NA,TRBJ2-1,TRBV4-2,TGTGCCAGCAGCCAAGATCTGACAGGACAGGGTGAGCAGTTCTTC,CASSQDLTGQGEQFF
TRBD2,NA,TRBJ2-5,TRBV19,TGTGCCAGTAGTAGGACTAGTAGGAAAGAGACCCAGTACTTC,CASSRTSRKETQYF
TRBD2,NA,TRBJ2-5,TRBV9,TGTGCCAGCAGCGTAATTCCACTAGCGGGGTTCCAAGAGACCCAGTACTTC,CASSVIPLAGFQETQYF
TRBD1,NA,TRBJ1-5,TRBV28,TGTGCCAGCAGTTGGGCAGGGGGGAGCAATCAGCCCCAGCATTTT,CASSWAGGSNQPQHF
NA,NA,TRBJ1-2,TRBV25-1,TGTGCCAGCAGTGAATATAACGGACTCAGGAACTATGGCTACACCTTC,CASSEYNGLRNYGYTF
NA,few,TRBJ1-1,TRBV15,TGTGCCACCAGCGGACGGAGGGCAGGAATGAACACTGAAGCTTTCTTT,CATSGRRAGMNTEAFF
NA,NA,TRBJ1-1,TRBV15,TGTGCCACCAGCAGAGAACGGTATAGCACTGAAGCTTTCTTT,CATSRERYSTEAFF
NA,NA,TRBJ1-1,TRBV15,TGTGCCACCAGCAGAGGGCAGTTTACTGAAGCTTTCTTT,CATSRGQFTEAFF